This TCR beta chain is drawn from a study of CD8 T cells in ankylosing spondylitis. 5'-RACE, quantitative and with molecular barcodes, yielded the TCR beta libraries. TCRdb processed the 5' RACE reads anew with MiXCR; each CDR3 protein has one entry. Of hundreds of thousands of distinct CDR3 sequences detected, 10% appear once; the ten largest clones hold about a fifth. This CDR3 has 14 residues. Per germline, CDR1 SGHVS and CDR2 FQNEAQ. V shed 5 bases and J 4 bases; nucleotides not matched to a gene: 4. The table lists this clonotype with many counts. The antigen is undetermined. Overall study findings and caveats: Enrichment of disease-linked clones was reportedly significant in matched ankylosing spondylitis synovial fluid.

This TCR was sampled from a male donor with ankylosing spondylitis or in good health (not recorded which). This rearrangement joins TRBV7-8 to TRBJ2-3, with TRBD1 identical over 9 bases. The sequencing input was blood, either unsorted or a sorted T cell fraction (not recorded which). The CDR3 here is CASSVDRGADTQYF. CDR3 nucleotides: TGTGCCAGCAGCGTGGACAGGGGCGCAGATACGCAGTATTTT.